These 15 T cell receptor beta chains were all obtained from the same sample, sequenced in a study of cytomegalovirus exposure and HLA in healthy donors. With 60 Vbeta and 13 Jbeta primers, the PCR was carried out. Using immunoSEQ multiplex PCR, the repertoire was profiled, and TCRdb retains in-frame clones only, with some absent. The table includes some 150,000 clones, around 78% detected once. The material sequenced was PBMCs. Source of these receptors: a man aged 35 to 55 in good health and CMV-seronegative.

CDR3 in DNA: TGCGCCAGCAGCTTAAGGGGGGACAGTAGGTTCGGAGCTGAAGCTTTCTTT. This encodes CASSLRGDSRFGAEAFF. This sequence joins TRBV5-1 and TRBJ1-1; 7 bases map to TRBD1. This CDR3 spans 17 amino acids. J gave up 6 bases and V 2 bases, and 16 bases lay outside the gene matches. The V gene's germline CDR1 is SGHRS and CDR2 YFSETQ.

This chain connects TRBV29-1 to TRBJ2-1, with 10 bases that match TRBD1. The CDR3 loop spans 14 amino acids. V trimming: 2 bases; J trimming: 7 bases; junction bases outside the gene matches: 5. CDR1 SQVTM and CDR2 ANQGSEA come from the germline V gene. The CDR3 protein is CSVEIGQGVNEQFF. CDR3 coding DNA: TGCAGCGTTGAAATTGGACAGGGGGTAAATGAGCAGTTCTTC.

The CDR3 loop reads CASSAGGQGLGGYTF. The CDR3 bases are TGTGCCAGCAGCGCTGGGGGACAGGGATTAGGCGGCTACACCTTC. The chain uses TRBV9 and TRBJ1-2, with 9 bases that match TRBD1. V lost 3 bases and J lost 8; bases outside the gene matches: 11. Germline V gives CDR1 SGDLS, CDR2 YYNGEE. This CDR3 has 15 amino acids.

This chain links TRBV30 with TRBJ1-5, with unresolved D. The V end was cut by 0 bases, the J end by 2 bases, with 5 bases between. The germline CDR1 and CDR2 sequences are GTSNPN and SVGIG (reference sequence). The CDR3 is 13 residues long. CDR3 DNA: TGTGCCTGGAGTGTGGCAGGCAATCAGCCCCAGCATTTT. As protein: CAWSVAGNQPQHF.

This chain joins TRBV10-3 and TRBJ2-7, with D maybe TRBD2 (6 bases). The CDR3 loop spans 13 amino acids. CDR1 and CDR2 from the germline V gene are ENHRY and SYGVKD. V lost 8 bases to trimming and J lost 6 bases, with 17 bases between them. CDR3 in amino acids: CAIGLLTGSEQYF. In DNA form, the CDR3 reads TGTGCCATCGGCCTCTTAACCGGGAGCGAGCAGTACTTC.

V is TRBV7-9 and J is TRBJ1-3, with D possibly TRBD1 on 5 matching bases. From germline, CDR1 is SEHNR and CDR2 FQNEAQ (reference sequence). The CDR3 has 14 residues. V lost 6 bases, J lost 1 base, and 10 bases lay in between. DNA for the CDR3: TGTGCCAGCAGGGAGGGGAGTTCTGGAAACACCATATATTTT. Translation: CASREGSSGNTIYF.

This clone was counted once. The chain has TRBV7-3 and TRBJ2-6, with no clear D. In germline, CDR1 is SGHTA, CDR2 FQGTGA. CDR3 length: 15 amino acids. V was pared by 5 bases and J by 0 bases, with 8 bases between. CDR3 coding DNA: TGTGCCAGCAGCGCGTCGGTCTCTGGGGCCAACGTCCTGACTTTC. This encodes CASSASVSGANVLTF. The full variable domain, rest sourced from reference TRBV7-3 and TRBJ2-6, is GAGVSQTPSNKVTEKGKYVELRCDPISGHTALYWYRQSLGQGPEFLIYFQGTGAADDSGLPNDRFFAVRPEGSVSTLKIQRTERGDSAVYLCASSASVSGANVLTFGAGSRLTVL.

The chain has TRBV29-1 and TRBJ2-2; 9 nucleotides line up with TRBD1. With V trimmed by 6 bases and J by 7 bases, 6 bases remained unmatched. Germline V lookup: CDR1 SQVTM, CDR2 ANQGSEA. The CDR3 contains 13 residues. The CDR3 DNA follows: TGCAGCGTCCCGGACAGGGGAGGCGGGGAGCTGTTTTTT. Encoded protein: CSVPDRGGGELFF.

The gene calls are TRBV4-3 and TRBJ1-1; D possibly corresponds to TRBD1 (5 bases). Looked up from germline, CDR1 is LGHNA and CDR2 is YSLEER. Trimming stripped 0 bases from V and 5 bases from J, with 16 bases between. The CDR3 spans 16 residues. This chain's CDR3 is CASSQESVGLRTEAFF. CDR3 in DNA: TGCGCCAGCAGCCAAGAATCGGTGGGACTCCGGACTGAAGCTTTCTTT.

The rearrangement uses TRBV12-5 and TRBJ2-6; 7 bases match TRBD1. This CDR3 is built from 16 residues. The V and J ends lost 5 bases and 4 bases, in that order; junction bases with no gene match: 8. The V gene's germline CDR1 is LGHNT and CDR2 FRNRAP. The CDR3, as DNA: TGTGCTAGTGGTAGGGGGCGAGCCCAGGGGGCCAACGTCCTGACTTTC. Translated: CASGRGRAQGANVLTF.

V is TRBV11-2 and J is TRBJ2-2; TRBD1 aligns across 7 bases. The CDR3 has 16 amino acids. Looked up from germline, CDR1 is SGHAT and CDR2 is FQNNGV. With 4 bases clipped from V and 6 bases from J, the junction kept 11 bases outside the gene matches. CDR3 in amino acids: CASSSLRQGRPGELFF. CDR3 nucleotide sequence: TGTGCCAGCAGCTCCCTAAGACAGGGACGGCCCGGGGAGCTGTTTTTT.

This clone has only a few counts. DNA of the CDR3: TGTGCCAGCAGCCTTCTAGCGGGGCGCTACAATGAGCAGTTCTTC. It is translated as CASSLLAGRYNEQFF. This sequence joins TRBV6-6 and TRBJ2-1; the match to TRBD2 covers 9 bases. Germline CDR1 is MNHNY and CDR2 is SVGAGI (reference sequence). The length of the CDR3 is 15 residues. The ends lost 6 bases at V and 3 bases at J; junction bases unmatched: 6.

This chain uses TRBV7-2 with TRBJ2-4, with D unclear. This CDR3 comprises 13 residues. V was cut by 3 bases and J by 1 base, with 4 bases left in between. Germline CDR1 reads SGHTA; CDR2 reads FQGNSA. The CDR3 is CASSFEAKNIQYF. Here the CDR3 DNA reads TGTGCCAGCAGCTTCGAGGCCAAAAACATTCAGTACTTC.

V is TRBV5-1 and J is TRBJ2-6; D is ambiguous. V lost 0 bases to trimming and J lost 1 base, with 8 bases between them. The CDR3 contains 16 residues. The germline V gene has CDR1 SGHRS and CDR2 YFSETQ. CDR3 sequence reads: CASSLVFSSGANVLTF. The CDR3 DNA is TGCGCCAGCAGCTTGGTGTTCTCGTCTGGGGCCAACGTCCTGACTTTC.

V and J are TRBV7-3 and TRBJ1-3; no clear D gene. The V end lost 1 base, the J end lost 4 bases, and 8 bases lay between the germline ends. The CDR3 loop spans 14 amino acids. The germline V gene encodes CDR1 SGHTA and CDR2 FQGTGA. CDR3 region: CASSLSGPGNTIYF. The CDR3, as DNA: TGTGCCAGCAGCTTAAGTGGCCCCGGAAACACCATATATTTT.